The T cell receptor beta chain described here comes from a study of blood T cell repertoires in COVID-19. V gave up 3 bases and J gave up 5 bases; unmatched junction bases: 5. The CDR3 covers 15 residues. In germline, CDR1 is SGDLS, CDR2 YYNGEE. In the original processing: From reference gene primer amplification, estimates of nucleated cell counts were derived. The assay was immunoSEQ multiplex PCR, and TCRdb's table has in-frame clones only and misses some. V and J calls and clone size are those listed in that table; D and trimming were worked out from the DNA. The top ten hold around 1.5% of the sample, which has around 62,000 clones, around 89% seen once.

The TCR was taken from a man aged 55 to 70 with acute or convalescent COVID-19. The chain combines TRBV9 with TRBJ2-5, with 12 bases that match TRBD2. The material sequenced was peripheral blood. The DNA of the CDR3 is TGTGCCAGCAGCGCTAGCGGGAGGGCTCCGGAGACCCAGTACTTC. Protein product: CASSASGRAPETQYF.